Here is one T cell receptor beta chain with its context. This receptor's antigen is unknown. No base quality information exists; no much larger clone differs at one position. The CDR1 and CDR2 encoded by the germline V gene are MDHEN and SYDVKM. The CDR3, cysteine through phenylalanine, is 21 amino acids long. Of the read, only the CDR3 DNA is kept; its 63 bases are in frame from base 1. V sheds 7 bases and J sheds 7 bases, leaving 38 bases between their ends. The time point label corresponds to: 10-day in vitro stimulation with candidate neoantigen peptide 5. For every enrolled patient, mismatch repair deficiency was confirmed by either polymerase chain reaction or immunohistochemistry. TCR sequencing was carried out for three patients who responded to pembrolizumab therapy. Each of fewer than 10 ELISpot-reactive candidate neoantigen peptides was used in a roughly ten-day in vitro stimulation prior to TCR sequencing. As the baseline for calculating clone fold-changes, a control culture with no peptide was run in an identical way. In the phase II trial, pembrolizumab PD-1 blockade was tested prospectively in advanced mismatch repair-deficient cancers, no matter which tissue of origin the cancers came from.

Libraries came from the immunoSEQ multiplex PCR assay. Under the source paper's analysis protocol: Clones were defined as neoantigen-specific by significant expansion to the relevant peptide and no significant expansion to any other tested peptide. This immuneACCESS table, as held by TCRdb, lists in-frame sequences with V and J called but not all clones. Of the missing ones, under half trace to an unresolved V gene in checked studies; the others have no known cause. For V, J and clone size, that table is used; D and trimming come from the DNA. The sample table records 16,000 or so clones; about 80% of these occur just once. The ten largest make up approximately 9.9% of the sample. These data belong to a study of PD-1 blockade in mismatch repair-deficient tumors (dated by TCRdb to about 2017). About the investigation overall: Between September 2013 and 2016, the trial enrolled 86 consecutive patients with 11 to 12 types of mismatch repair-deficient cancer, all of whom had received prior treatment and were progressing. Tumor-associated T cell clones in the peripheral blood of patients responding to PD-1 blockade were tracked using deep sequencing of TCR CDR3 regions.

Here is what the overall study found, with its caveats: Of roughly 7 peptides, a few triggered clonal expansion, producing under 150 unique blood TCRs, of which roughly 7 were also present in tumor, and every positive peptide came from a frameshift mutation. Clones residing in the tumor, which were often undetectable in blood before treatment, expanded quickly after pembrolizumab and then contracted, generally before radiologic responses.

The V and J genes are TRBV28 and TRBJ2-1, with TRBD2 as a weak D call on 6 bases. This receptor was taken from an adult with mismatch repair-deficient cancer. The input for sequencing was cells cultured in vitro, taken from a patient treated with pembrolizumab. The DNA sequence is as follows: TGTGCCAGCAATCTTATGCCGGTGGTGGTCGTAGGGGCGGGGCAAACGAATGAGCAGTTCTTC. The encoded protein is CASNLMPVVVVGAGQTNEQFF.